This passage covers 30 T cell receptor beta chains from one sample sequenced in a study of T cells in Graves' hyperthyroidism and ophthalmopathy. It was RNA transcripts that yielded the amplified TCR beta CDR3 regions. HTBI primers were the set used in a first-round RT-PCR of the TCR CDR3. TCRdb re-called the multiplex PCR reads with MiXCR, one entry per CDR3 protein. The sample holds a few hundred thousand distinct CDR3 sequences, roughly 14% seen once. Sample: blood. The receptors derive from a woman aged 30 to 39 with Graves' hyperthyroidism that later progressed to Graves' ophthalmopathy.

This clonotype was seen ten or more times. CDR3 bases: TGTGCCAGCAGCTTAGGAAATACAGGGAAGGAGAATGAGCAGTTCTTC. Translating it yields CASSLGNTGKENEQFF. V gene TRBV11-3 combines with J gene TRBJ2-1, with a possible D match to TRBD1 (6 bases). Germline V lookup: CDR1 SGHNT, CDR2 YENEEA. CDR3 size: 16 residues. V was trimmed by 1 base and J by 7 bases, leaving 17 bases between them.

There are a few counts of this clonotype. V is TRBV6-4 and J is TRBJ1-1, with a possible D match to TRBD1 (5 bases). This CDR3 has 14 amino acids. Per the germline V gene, CDR1 is MRHNA and CDR2 is SNTAGT. Deletions cut 9 bases from V and 5 bases from J, with 19 bases between. CDR3: CASKRDGGGTEAFF. The CDR3 DNA follows: TGTGCCAGTAAGAGGGATGGGGGAGGAACTGAAGCTTTCTTT.

The CDR3, as DNA: TGTGCCAGCAGTAGGGACAGGGGTAGGGGCACTGAAGCTTTCTTT. Its translation is CASSRDRGRGTEAFF. This chain joins TRBV12-3 or TRBV12-4 and TRBJ1-1; 10 bases line up with TRBD1. The CDR3 is 15 residues long. The V and J ends lost 5 bases and 4 bases, in that order; junction bases with no gene match: 7.

This clonotype has ten or more counts. This chain connects TRBV29-1 to TRBJ1-2; 7 bases match TRBD1. The V and J ends lost 7 bases and 4 bases, in that order; junction bases with no gene match: 6. This CDR3 is 12 amino acids long. CDR1 SQVTM and CDR2 ANQGSEA come from the germline V gene. This CDR3 is CSAEDRSYGYTF. CDR3 in DNA: TGCAGCGCGGAGGACAGGAGCTATGGCTACACCTTC.

V and J are TRBV12-3 or TRBV12-4 and TRBJ1-3; the D gene is possibly TRBD1 (5 bases). V lost 9 bases, J lost 9 bases, and 15 bases lay in between. This CDR3 comprises 12 residues. CDR3 sequence: CASRVTEGTIYF. Here the CDR3 DNA reads TGTGCCAGTAGGGTGACAGAGGGCACCATATATTTT.

This clonotype was counted a few times. The chain couples TRBV19 to TRBJ1-5; 7 bases fit TRBD1. Germline V CDR1 and CDR2: LNHDA, SQIVND (reference sequence). CDR3 length: 18 amino acids. V lost 2 bases and J lost 0; bases outside the gene matches: 10. CDR3 bases: TGTGCCAGTAGTATAAGATCGGGACAGTCCTATAGCAATCAGCCCCAGCATTTT. Encoded protein: CASSIRSGQSYSNQPQHF.

This chain links TRBV3-1 with TRBJ2-2; D remains ambiguous. The CDR3 length is 12 residues. V was shortened by 2 bases and J by 5 bases, with 3 bases between the two germline ends. Germline V gives CDR1 LGHDT, CDR2 YNNKEL (reference sequence). The CDR3: CASSQQTGELFF. The CDR3 DNA sequence: TGTGCCAGCAGCCAACAAACCGGGGAGCTGTTTTTT.

This clonotype was recorded a few times. The V gene is TRBV6-2 or TRBV6-3, the J gene TRBJ2-1; 9 bases fit TRBD2. J gave up 8 bases and V 4 bases, and 9 bases lay outside the gene matches. This CDR3 spans 15 amino acids. Germline-derived CDR1 and CDR2 are MNHEY and SVGEGT. CDR3 in DNA: TGTGCCAGCAGTTCGCAGGCGGGAGGGCCCCATGAGCAGTTCTTC. It specifies CASSSQAGGPHEQFF.

This clonotype was recorded at least ten times. This sequence joins TRBV2 and TRBJ2-7; TRBD2 is a possible D gene (6 bases). Trimming pared 4 bases from V and 4 bases from J, leaving 8 bases between. Germline CDR1 reads SNHLY; CDR2 reads FYNNEI. The CDR3 covers 12 residues. Here the CDR3 DNA reads TGTGCCAGCAGTGGTGGAGGGTACGAGCAGTACTTC. This sequence encodes CASSGGGYEQYF.

This clonotype was detected many times. This chain links TRBV30 with TRBJ2-7; D not resolved. V was cut by 0 bases and J by 3 bases, with 9 bases left in between. Germline V CDR1 and CDR2: GTSNPN, SVGIG (reference sequence). This CDR3 is 13 amino acids long. The CDR3, as DNA: TGTGCCTGGAGTGTCCTCGCAGACTACGAGCAGTACTTC. It codes for CAWSVLADYEQYF.

The sample holds many counts of this clonotype. This sequence joins TRBV20-1 and TRBJ2-7, with TRBD2 as a possible D gene (5 bases). Trimming took off 2 bases at V and 3 bases at J, with 20 bases between the two ends. Germline CDR1 and CDR2: DFQATT and SNEGSKA (reference sequence). This CDR3 spans 16 amino acids. CDR3 in amino acids: CSARSPPGNGRYEQYF. CDR3 coding DNA: TGCAGTGCTAGATCCCCACCGGGGAATGGACGCTACGAGCAGTACTTC.

Comments on this clonotype: With a much larger clone just one base away, this may be a read error. The V call is TRBV28, the J call TRBJ2-7; 10 bases match TRBD1. The CDR3 length is 16 residues. Germline V gives CDR1 MDHEN, CDR2 SYDVKM. For the CDR3, the DNA is TGTACCAGCAGTCTAACCCCGGGACAGGGGCTCCACGAGCAGTACTTC. Its protein is CTSSLTPGQGLHEQYF.

The chain couples TRBV27 to TRBJ1-2; D possibly corresponds to TRBD1 (6 bases). This CDR3 spans 13 amino acids. The ends were cut back, 3 bases at V and 4 bases at J, with 9 bases in the middle. Germline CDR1 MNHEY, CDR2 SMNVEV (reference sequence). CDR3 DNA sequence: TGTGCCAGCAGTTTGGGGGCCCTCTATGGCTACACCTTC. This sequence encodes CASSLGALYGYTF.

This clonotype appeared many times. This sequence joins TRBV12-3 or TRBV12-4 and TRBJ2-5, with D unclear. The ends were cut back, 9 bases at V and 5 bases at J, with 16 bases in the middle. The CDR3 is 13 residues long. CDR3 protein: CASQMSDSETQYF. In DNA form, the CDR3 reads TGTGCCAGTCAGATGTCGGATTCGGAGACCCAGTACTTC.

In this sample, this clonotype turned up once. V gene TRBV7-9 combines with J gene TRBJ2-1; the D is unclear. Germline loops: CDR1 SEHNR, CDR2 FQNEAQ (reference sequence). V was trimmed by 0 bases and J by 9 bases, leaving 9 bases between them. The length of the CDR3 is 13 residues. This CDR3 is CASSLALVGEQFF. The CDR3 DNA is TGTGCCAGCAGCTTAGCGCTCGTAGGTGAGCAGTTCTTC.

V and J are TRBV27 and TRBJ2-3, with 10 bases that match TRBD2. With V trimmed by 1 base and J by 1 base, 5 bases remained unmatched. CDR1 is MNHEY, CDR2 SMNVEV, per germline (reference sequence). The CDR3 spans 17 residues. The DNA for the CDR3 is TGTGCCAGCAGTTTATTACAGGGGACTAGCGGCACAGATACGCAGTATTTT. This encodes CASSLLQGTSGTDTQYF.

This rearrangement joins TRBV18 to TRBJ1-5; D not resolved. The CDR3 extends over 15 amino acids. Trimming shortened V by 3 bases and J by 5 bases, and 14 bases separated the two germline ends. The germline V gene has CDR1 KGHSH and CDR2 LQKENI. CDR3 sequence reads: CASSPKGEPYQPQHF. The CDR3 DNA reads as TGTGCCAGCTCACCCAAAGGCGAACCTTATCAGCCCCAGCATTTT.

This clonotype was detected many times. The rearrangement uses TRBV5-4 and TRBJ1-2; D is unresolved. V was trimmed by 0 bases and J by 1 base, leaving 13 bases between them. The CDR3 contains 16 residues. The germline V gene has CDR1 SGHNT and CDR2 YYREEE (reference sequence). CDR3 nucleotides: TGTGCCAGCAGCTTGGCCGCAGGAGTCCGTAACTATGGCTACACCTTC. Its protein product is CASSLAAGVRNYGYTF.

The chain combines TRBV6-5 with TRBJ2-3; TRBD2 might be the D (7 bases). The ends were cut back, 4 bases at V and 8 bases at J, with 25 bases in the middle. This CDR3 has 17 residues. The germline V gene encodes CDR1 MNHEY and CDR2 SVGAGI. The CDR3 DNA follows: TGTGCCAGCAGTTCAGCAGGCGGGGGCCTGGGGTATGGTACGCAGTATTTT. The encoded protein is CASSSAGGGLGYGTQYF.

The chain combines TRBV11-1 with TRBJ2-5; a possible D gene is TRBD2 (8 bases). Germline V gives CDR1 SGHAT, CDR2 FQDESV (reference sequence). The germline V and J ends were trimmed by 4 bases and 7 bases, with 16 bases remaining between them. This CDR3 has 14 residues. CDR3 sequence: CASSWGLGQATQYF. CDR3 in DNA: TGTGCCAGCAGCTGGGGACTAGGACAGGCGACCCAGTACTTC.

This clonotype was observed at least ten times. The chain carries TRBV12-3 or TRBV12-4 and TRBJ1-5; D perhaps matches TRBD1 (6 bases). The CDR3 runs to 15 residues. With 2 bases removed from V and 7 bases from J, the gap between germline ends came to 15 bases. CDR3 region: CASSLSNRVKQPQHF. Here the CDR3 DNA reads TGTGCCAGCAGTTTAAGTAACAGGGTCAAACAGCCCCAGCATTTT.

This clonotype was detected many times. The V and J genes are TRBV6-1 and TRBJ1-1; possible D gene TRBD1, 5 bases. V was trimmed by 6 bases and J by 3 bases, leaving 14 bases between them. Germline V gene lookup returns CDR1 MNHNS and CDR2 SASEGT. This CDR3 has 14 amino acids. The chain's CDR3 is CASRPGARDTEAFF. The CDR3 DNA reads TGTGCCAGCAGACCCGGGGCCAGGGACACTGAAGCTTTCTTT.

The chain recombines TRBV19 with TRBJ2-3; 8 bases fit TRBD2. Germline V lookup: CDR1 LNHDA, CDR2 SQIVND (reference sequence). CDR3 length: 15 residues. V was clipped by 3 bases and J by 4 bases; unmatched bases: 6. In DNA, the CDR3 is TGTGCCAGTAGTATTACGGCGGGAGGCCCAGATACGCAGTATTTT. Translation gives CASSITAGGPDTQYF.

Many counts were recorded for this clonotype. This sequence joins TRBV6-1 and TRBJ1-4, with TRBD1 matching over 9 bases. Germline trimming cut 5 bases from V and 4 bases from J; bases unmatched to any gene: 5. In germline, CDR1 is MNHNS, CDR2 SASEGT. This CDR3 is built from 15 residues. The DNA of the CDR3 is TGTGCCAGCAGTAACAGGGGGCGGGGTAATGAAAAACTGTTTTTT. It translates to CASSNRGRGNEKLFF.

This clonotype was counted many times. The chain is built from TRBV4-1 and TRBJ1-5; 10 nucleotides line up with TRBD1. V gave up 5 bases and J gave up 1 base; unmatched junction bases: 14. CDR1 and CDR2 from the germline V gene are MGHRA and YSYEKL. This CDR3 region has 19 residues. The CDR3 nucleotides are TGCGCCAGCAGCACCCTGGCGGGGACAGGGGTAGAAAGCAATCAGCCCCAGCATTTT. Protein: CASSTLAGTGVESNQPQHF.

At least ten counts were recorded for this clonotype. The chain joins TRBV6-5 to TRBJ1-1; unclear D gene. The CDR3 contains 15 residues. CDR1 and CDR2 (germline): MNHEY, SVGAGI. Trimming removed 1 base at V and 0 bases at J, with 9 bases between. Here the CDR3 DNA reads TGTGCCAGCAGTTACTTCCCAGGCATGAACACTGAAGCTTTCTTT. This translates into CASSYFPGMNTEAFF.

This clonotype was recorded at least ten times. This chain uses TRBV2 with TRBJ1-2; 8 bases fit TRBD1. The CDR3 contains 16 residues. The germline CDR1 and CDR2 sequences are SNHLY and FYNNEI. V lost 5 bases and J lost 6; bases outside the gene matches: 14. DNA of the CDR3: TGTGCCAGCAGTCCAATACAGGGGGATGATGTCCATGGCTACACCTTC. Its protein product is CASSPIQGDDVHGYTF.

This clonotype appeared many times. This chain links TRBV7-9 with TRBJ2-1, with a weak D call TRBD2 (6 bases). The CDR3 has 16 residues. CDR1 is SEHNR and CDR2 is FQNEAQ in the germline V gene (reference sequence). V lost 1 base to trimming and J lost 3 bases, with 13 bases between them. Here the CDR3 DNA reads TGTGCCAGCAGCTTAGGGCTAGCGAAGATCTACAATGAGCAGTTCTTC. Translation gives CASSLGLAKIYNEQFF.

This clonotype was recorded a few times. This sequence joins TRBV12-3 or TRBV12-4 and TRBJ2-7; D possibly uses TRBD1 or TRBD2 (6 bases each). This CDR3 comprises 15 residues. Trimming took 3 bases from V and 2 from J, leaving 14 bases between them. CDR3 protein: CASSFSDGGPYEQYF. CDR3 coding DNA: TGTGCCAGCAGTTTTTCTGACGGGGGCCCCTACGAGCAGTACTTC.

Concerning this clonotype itself: Possible read error: a much larger clone is one base away. V is TRBV7-8 and J is TRBJ2-7; TRBD1 is a possible D gene (6 bases). From germline, CDR1 is SGHVS and CDR2 FQNEAQ. CDR3 size: 14 residues. Deletions cut 5 bases from V and 3 bases from J, with 14 bases between. The CDR3 loop is CASSDGTRVYEQYF. The CDR3 DNA reads TGTGCCAGCAGCGACGGGACAAGGGTCTACGAGCAGTACTTC.